This T cell receptor beta chain was captured in a study of cytomegalovirus exposure and HLA in healthy donors. Whole-study findings and limits: Judged likely to be a sequencing artifact was a cluster of highly shared sequence variants.

The CDR3 spans 15 residues. Trimming took 5 bases from V and 3 from J; bases not matched to a gene: 10. Germline CDR1 reads SEHNR; CDR2 reads FQNEAQ (reference sequence). This clone turned up a few times. Its target is unknown. Primers included in the PCR were 60 Vbeta and 13 Jbeta primers. Some clones are missing from TCRdb's copy, which holds only in-frame ones; the method was immunoSEQ multiplex PCR. The sample records some 120,000 clones, about 80% being singletons. Healthy bone marrow donors made up the donors. V usage is TRBV7-9 and J usage is TRBJ2-7, with 7 positions matching TRBD1. The sequence came from a human donor in good health. What was sequenced was PBMCs. DNA of the CDR3: TGTGCCAGCAGCGCCCCACAGGGGTCCGGCTACGAGCAGTACTTC. It yields the protein CASSAPQGSGYEQYF. Full variable domain (missing parts from reference TRBV7-9 and TRBJ2-7): DTGVSQNPRHKITKRGQNVTFRCDPISEHNRLYWYRQTLGQGPEFLTYFQNEAQLEKSRLLSDRFSAERPKGSFSTLEIQRTEQGDSAMYLCASSAPQGSGYEQYFGPGTRLTVT.